These 17 T cell receptor beta chains came from one sample sequenced in a study of vaccination and CD4 T cells after COVID-19. Which antigens these TCRs recognize remains unknown. Treatment defined: roughly nine-day PBMC culture with coronavirus spike peptide pools or control peptides (ViraFEST assay). From the unexposed donor, CD4+ T cells were collected ahead of the COVID-19 pandemic (2011-2018). At the Johns Hopkins FTIC core, DNA taken from cultured CD4+ T cells was sequenced by way of the Oncomine TCR Beta short-read assay. TCRdb called the PCR reads again in MiXCR, with one record for every CDR3 protein. This sample has over 950 distinct CDR3 sequences, with approximately 15% found just once. The sequenced material came from CD4+ T cells from blood, cultured in vitro. The receptor source for this set is a human donor in good health.

This clonotype was found a few times. The chain uses TRBV5-8 and TRBJ2-7; a weak D match, TRBD2 (7 bases). Per the germline V gene, CDR1 is SGHTS and CDR2 is YDEGEE. V lost 3 bases and J 2 bases, leaving 9 bases between the germline ends. This CDR3 contains 13 residues. The CDR3 DNA follows: TGTGCCAGCAGCTGGGGGGGGCCCTACGAGCAGTACTTC. Its translation: CASSWGGPYEQYF.

This clonotype was recorded a few times. V is TRBV30 and J is TRBJ2-5; D gene unclear. The CDR3 consists of 13 residues. CDR1 is GTSNPN, CDR2 SVGIG, per germline (reference sequence). The V and J ends lost 4 bases and 2 bases respectively, with 11 bases between them. CDR3 in amino acids: CAWNPSLQETQYF. The CDR3 DNA reads as TGTGCCTGGAACCCCTCCCTGCAAGAGACCCAGTACTTC.

This clonotype came up a few times. The V gene is TRBV6-1, the J gene TRBJ1-3, with 9 bases aligning to TRBD1. The CDR3 sequence is 16 residues long. Germline CDR1 reads MNHNS; CDR2 reads SASEGT. The J segment lost 2 bases and the V segment lost 3 bases, leaving 5 bases of the junction unmatched. This CDR3 reads CASSDRDRVPGNTIYF. CDR3 nucleotides: TGTGCCAGCAGTGATAGGGACAGGGTCCCTGGAAACACCATATATTTT.

This clonotype is classed as medium-sized. V gene TRBV20-1 combines with J gene TRBJ2-3; TRBD2 agrees at 7 bases. The CDR3 loop spans 16 amino acids. With 0 bases clipped from V and 4 bases from J, the junction kept 10 bases outside the gene matches. Germline V gene lookup returns CDR1 DFQATT and CDR2 SNEGSKA (reference sequence). CDR3 residues: CSARDHWGGHPDTQYF. CDR3 nucleotides: TGCAGTGCTAGAGATCATTGGGGAGGGCACCCAGATACGCAGTATTTT.

Only a few counts were recorded for this clonotype. The chain combines TRBV11-3 with TRBJ2-5, with D possibly matching TRBD1 (6 bases). This CDR3 has 16 residues. V lost 1 base and J lost 5, with 17 bases in between. Germline V gene lookup returns CDR1 SGHNT and CDR2 YENEEA. The CDR3 is CASSLGDQGFGETQYF. The CDR3 DNA is TGTGCCAGCAGCTTAGGCGACCAGGGGTTTGGGGAGACCCAGTACTTC.

To note about this clonotype: Being one base from a much bigger clone, this may be a read error. Given the absence of the conserved phenylalanine or tryptophan at the CDR3 end, a read error is likely. The chain is built from TRBV24-1 and TRBJ1-1; D not certain. The V gene lost 3 bases and the J gene lost 0 bases, with 7 bases spanning the gap. The germline V gene encodes CDR1 KGHDR and CDR2 SFDVKD. This CDR3 contains 14 residues. The CDR3 DNA reads as TGTGCCACCAGTGATGGACCACTGAACACTGAAGCTTTCTCT. It specifies CATSDGPLNTEAFS.

This clonotype was seen just once. A much larger clone sits a single nucleotide away, making a read error possible. The gene calls are TRBV28 and TRBJ1-1; D ambiguous. Germline CDR1 is MDHEN and CDR2 is SYDVKM. This CDR3 has 12 residues. The DNA of the CDR3 is TGTGCCAGCGGTTTATATGGGTCTGAAGCTTTCTTT. Translating gives CASGLYGSEAFF.

The chain carries TRBV14 and TRBJ1-4; 9 nucleotides line up with TRBD1. Trimming removed 4 bases from V and 7 bases from J; junction bases left unmatched: 13. Germline V gene sequence: CDR1 SGHDN, CDR2 FVKESK. CDR3 size: 17 residues. CDR3 bases: TGTGCCAGCAGCCCGGGACAGGGTAGACATAGAGGTGAAAAACTGTTTTTT. Residues: CASSPGQGRHRGEKLFF.

This clonotype has a handful of counts. V usage is TRBV5-1 and J usage is TRBJ1-2; D not certain. Per the germline V gene, CDR1 is SGHRS and CDR2 is YFSETQ. V gave up 5 bases and J gave up 8 bases, with 16 bases separating them. The CDR3 is made up of 13 amino acids. CDR3 region: CASRPDRLNGYTF. CDR3 nucleotide sequence: TGCGCCAGCAGACCTGACCGCCTAAACGGCTACACCTTC.

This clonotype has more than one count but fewer than ten. This rearrangement joins TRBV5-1 to TRBJ2-3, with 8 positions matching TRBD1. The germline gives CDR1 SGHRS, CDR2 YFSETQ. This CDR3 contains 14 residues. V lost 1 base, J lost 8 bases, and 6 bases stayed unmatched. CDR3 sequence reads: CASSLTDRGGTQYF. CDR3 in DNA: TGCGCCAGCAGCTTGACAGACAGGGGTGGTACGCAGTATTTT.

This clonotype was counted only a few times. This chain links TRBV15 with TRBJ2-1; TRBD2 matches at 14 bases. Germline V gene lookup returns CDR1 LNHNV and CDR2 YYDKDF (reference sequence). The length of the CDR3 is 20 residues. Trimming removed 1 base from V and 0 bases from J; junction bases left unmatched: 8. The CDR3 DNA reads TGTGCCACCAGCAGAGCCCGACTAGCGGGGGGGCCCCGCTCCTACAATGAGCAGTTCTTC. Translated: CATSRARLAGGPRSYNEQFF.

The chain carries TRBV21-1 and TRBJ1-3; the table's D call, TRBD1, has no DNA check behind it. TRBV21-1 is reported as a pseudogene. The CDR3 is 15 residues long. The CDR3: CASSKVGGPGNTIYF. CDR3 DNA sequence: TGTGCCAGCAGCAAAGTGGGGGGCCCTGGAAACACCATATATTTT.

By frequency in the sample, this clonotype is large. The V call is TRBV20-1, the J call TRBJ1-6, with 10 bases lining up with TRBD1. V gave up 0 bases and J gave up 7 bases; unmatched junction bases: 6. The length of the CDR3 is 16 residues. CDR1 and CDR2 (germline): DFQATT, SNEGSKA (reference sequence). The CDR3 nucleotides are TGCAGTGCTAGAGACAAGACAGGGGGCTCCAATTCACCCCTCCACTTT. Residues: CSARDKTGGSNSPLHF.

Points on this clonotype: This may be a read error, as it is one base from a much larger clone. V gene TRBV7-9 combines with J gene TRBJ2-3; 10 bases are a match to TRBD2. The CDR3 is 15 residues long. Germline V gene sequence: CDR1 SEHNR, CDR2 FQNEAQ (reference sequence). Trimming cost V 8 bases and J 2 bases; bases outside gene matches: 7. CDR3 bases: TGTGCCAGCGGCCCTAGCGGGAGAGTCACAGATACGCAGTATTTT. It codes for CASGPSGRVTDTQYF.

The table lists this clonotype with a few counts. This chain links TRBV6-1 with TRBJ2-2; D is ambiguous. Germline loops: CDR1 MNHNS, CDR2 SASEGT. V lost 7 bases and J 1 base, leaving 7 bases between the germline ends. The CDR3 is made up of 13 amino acids. Written as DNA, the CDR3 is TGTGCCAGCACCCCAGGGAACACCGGGGAGCTGTTTTTT. Its protein is CASTPGNTGELFF.

This clonotype ranks as medium-sized. The chain employs TRBV24-1 and TRBJ1-2; D remains ambiguous. The V gene's germline CDR1 is KGHDR and CDR2 SFDVKD. Trimming removed 4 bases at V and 2 bases at J, with 7 bases between. The CDR3 is 13 amino acids. The CDR3 coding sequence is TGTGCCACCAGTGACCCACAGAACTATGGCTACACCTTC. The encoded protein is CATSDPQNYGYTF.

This clonotype showed up just a few times. The chain combines TRBV4-3 with TRBJ1-5, with D perhaps matching TRBD1 (5 bases). The V end lost 0 bases, the J end lost 5 bases, and 5 bases lay between the germline ends. The CDR3 is 13 residues long. Germline V gene lookup returns CDR1 LGHNA and CDR2 YSLEER. The CDR3, as DNA: TGCGCCAGCAGCCAAGAGGGGGATCAGCCCCAGCATTTT. Translating it yields CASSQEGDQPQHF.